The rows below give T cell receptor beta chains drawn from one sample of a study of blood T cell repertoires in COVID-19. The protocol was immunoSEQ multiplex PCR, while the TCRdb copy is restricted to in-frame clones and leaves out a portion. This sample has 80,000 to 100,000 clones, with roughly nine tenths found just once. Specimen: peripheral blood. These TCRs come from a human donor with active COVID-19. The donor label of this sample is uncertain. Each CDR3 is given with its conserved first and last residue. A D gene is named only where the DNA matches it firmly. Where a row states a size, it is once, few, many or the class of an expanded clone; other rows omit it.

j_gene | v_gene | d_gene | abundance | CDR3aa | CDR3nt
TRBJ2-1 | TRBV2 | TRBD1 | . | CANLRDRDYNEQFF | TGTGCCAACTTGAGGGACAGGGATTACAATGAGCAGTTCTTC
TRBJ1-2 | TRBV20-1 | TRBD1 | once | CSASQGQGHTF | TGCAGTGCTTCCCAAGGACAGGGCCACACCTTC
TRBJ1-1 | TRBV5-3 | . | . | CARSLCGHNTEAFF | TGTGCCAGAAGCTTGTGCGGTCATAACACTGAAGCTTTCTTT
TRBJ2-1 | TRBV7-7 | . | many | CASSPGPGNNEQFF | TGTGCTAGCAGCCCGGGTCCAGGGAATAATGAGCAGTTCTTC
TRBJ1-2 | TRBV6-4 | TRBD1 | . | CASSDGTGYGYTF | TGTGCCAGCAGTGACGGGACAGGCTATGGCTACACCTTC
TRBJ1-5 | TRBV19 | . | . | CASTQPRGGRGPQHF | TGTGCCAGTACTCAACCGCGAGGGGGAAGGGGGCCCCAGCATTTT
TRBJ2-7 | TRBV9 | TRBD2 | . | CASSVRPLAVSYEQYF | TGTGCCAGCAGCGTTCGCCCCCTAGCGGTATCCTACGAGCAGTACTTC
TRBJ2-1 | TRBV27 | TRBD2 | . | CASSLMRGGDEQFF | TGTGCCAGCAGTTTAATGCGGGGGGGGGATGAGCAGTTCTTC
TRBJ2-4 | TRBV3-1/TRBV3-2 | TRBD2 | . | CASSQDTSGGIQYF | TGTGCCAGCAGCCAGGACACTAGCGGGGGTATTCAGTACTTC
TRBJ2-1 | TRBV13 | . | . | CASSFEPPDEQFF | TGTGCCAGCAGCTTCGAGCCCCCTGATGAGCAGTTCTTC
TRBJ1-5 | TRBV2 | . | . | CASRDRTNQPQHF | TGTGCCAGCAGAGACAGGACCAATCAGCCCCAGCATTTT
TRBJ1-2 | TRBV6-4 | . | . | CASSAPGYGYTF | TGTGCCAGCAGCGCGCCGGGCTATGGCTACACCTTC
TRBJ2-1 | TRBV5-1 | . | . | CASSLDRGEQFF | TGCGCCAGCAGCTTGGATAGAGGCGAGCAGTTCTTC
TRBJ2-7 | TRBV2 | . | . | CANSEGQTHEQYF | TGTGCCAACTCGGAAGGACAGACCCATGAACAGTACTTC
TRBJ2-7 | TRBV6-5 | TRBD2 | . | CASSQTSGVAYEQYF | TGTGCCAGCAGCCAGACTAGCGGGGTCGCTTACGAGCAGTACTTC
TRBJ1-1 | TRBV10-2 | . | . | CASRSASTEAFF | TGCGCCAGCAGGTCGGCTAGCACTGAAGCTTTCTTT
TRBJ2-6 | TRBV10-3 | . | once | CAISPRDNPGANVLTF | TGTGCCATCAGTCCCCGGGACAACCCTGGGGCCAACGTCCTGACTTTC
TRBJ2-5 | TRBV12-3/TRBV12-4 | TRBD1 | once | CASSRQGRETQYF | TGTGCCAGCAGCCGACAGGGTCGGGAGACCCAGTACTTC
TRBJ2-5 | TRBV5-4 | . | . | CASSYGLSRRETQYF | TGTGCCAGCAGCTATGGACTCTCACGGAGGGAGACCCAGTACTTC
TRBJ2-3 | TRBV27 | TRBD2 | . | CASSGLAGGPMADTQYF | TGTGCCAGCAGTGGACTAGCGGGGGGGCCTATGGCAGATACGCAGTATTTT
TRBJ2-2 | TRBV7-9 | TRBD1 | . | CASRIRGSDTGELFF | TGTGCCAGCAGGATCAGGGGGTCGGACACCGGGGAGCTGTTTTTT
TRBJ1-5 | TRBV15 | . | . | CATSKGGTINQPQHF | TGTGCCACCAGCAAGGGGGGGACAATAAATCAGCCCCAGCATTTT
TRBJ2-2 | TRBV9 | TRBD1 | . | CASSARQGMNTGELFF | TGTGCCAGCAGCGCTCGACAGGGGATGAACACCGGGGAGCTGTTTTTT
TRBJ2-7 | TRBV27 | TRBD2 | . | CASSPSSGGPSYEQYF | TGTGCCAGCAGTCCCAGTAGCGGGGGCCCCTCCTACGAGCAGTACTTC
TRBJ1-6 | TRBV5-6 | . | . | CASSTGLPAYNSPLHF | TGTGCCAGCAGCACCGGACTCCCGGCCTATAATTCACCCCTCCACTTT
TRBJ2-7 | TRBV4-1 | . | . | CASSLTNTYEQYF | TGCGCCAGCAGCCTTACTAACACCTACGAGCAGTACTTC
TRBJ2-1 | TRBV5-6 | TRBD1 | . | CASSLYVLGTGYNEQFF | TGTGCCAGCAGCTTGTATGTTCTGGGGACAGGTTACAATGAGCAGTTCTTC
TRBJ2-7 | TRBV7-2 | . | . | CASRQGLYEQYF | TGTGCCAGCAGGCAGGGCCTCTACGAGCAGTACTTC
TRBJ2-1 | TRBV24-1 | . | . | CATRGAGRDYNEQFF | TGTGCCACTCGTGGCGCGGGGAGAGACTACAATGAGCAGTTCTTC
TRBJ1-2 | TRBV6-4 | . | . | CASSDSAQGTRGYTF | TGTGCCAGCAGTGATTCCGCACAGGGAACTAGGGGCTACACCTTC
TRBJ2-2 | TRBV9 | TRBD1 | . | CASMRQGSTGELFF | TGTGCCAGCATGAGACAGGGAAGCACCGGGGAGCTGTTTTTT
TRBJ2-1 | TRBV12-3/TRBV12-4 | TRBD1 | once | CASRTGGNEQFF | TGTGCCAGCAGGACAGGGGGAAATGAGCAGTTCTTC
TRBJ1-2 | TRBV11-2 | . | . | CASSLDPRIYGYTF | TGTGCCAGCAGCTTAGATCCCAGGATCTATGGCTACACCTTC
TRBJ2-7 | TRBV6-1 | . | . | CASSEKGQGGYF | TGTGCCAGCAGTGAAAAGGGGCAGGGCGGTTACTTC
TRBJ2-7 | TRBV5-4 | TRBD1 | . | CASSLYRGAYEQYF | TGTGCCAGCAGCTTATACAGGGGGGCCTACGAGCAGTACTTC
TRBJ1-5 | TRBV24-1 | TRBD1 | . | CATSDSDRARQPQHF | TGTGCCACCAGTGATTCTGACAGGGCTAGGCAGCCCCAGCATTTT
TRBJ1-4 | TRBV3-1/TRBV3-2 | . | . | CASSQAGGQNEKLFF | TGTGCCAGCAGCCAAGCGGGAGGACAGAATGAAAAACTGTTTTTT
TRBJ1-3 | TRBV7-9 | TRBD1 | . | CASSPQGAGGFGNTIYF | TGTGCCAGCAGCCCCCAGGGGGCAGGGGGATTTGGAAACACCATATATTTT
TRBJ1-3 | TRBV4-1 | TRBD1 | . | CASSRLQGAGDTIYF | TGCGCCAGCAGCCGGCTGCAGGGGGCAGGAGACACCATATATTTT
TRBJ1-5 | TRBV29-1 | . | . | CSATVGGDQPQHF | TGCAGCGCCACCGTAGGAGGGGATCAGCCCCAGCATTTT
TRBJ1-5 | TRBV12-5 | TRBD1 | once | CASGLETGDYSNQPQHF | TGTGCTAGTGGTTTGGAAACAGGGGATTATAGCAATCAGCCCCAGCATTTT
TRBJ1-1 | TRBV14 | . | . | CATAGGRLAFF | TGTGCCACCGCGGGGGGAAGGTTGGCTTTCTTT
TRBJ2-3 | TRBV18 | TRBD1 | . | CASSRIWTGNPSEGTDTQYF | TGTGCCAGCTCACGTATCTGGACAGGGAACCCCTCGGAGGGGACAGATACGCAGTATTTT
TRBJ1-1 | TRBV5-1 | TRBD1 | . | CASSLIDRVNTEAFF | TGCGCCAGCAGCCTCATAGACAGGGTGAACACTGAAGCTTTCTTT
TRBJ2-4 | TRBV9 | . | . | CASSVGDFLAKNIQYF | TGTGCCAGCAGCGTAGGGGACTTCCTAGCCAAAAACATTCAGTACTTC
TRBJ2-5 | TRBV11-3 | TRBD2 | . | CASSLVVAGGMFVQETQYF | TGTGCCAGCAGCTTAGTGGTAGCGGGGGGCATGTTCGTCCAAGAGACCCAGTACTTC
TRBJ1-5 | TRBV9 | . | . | CASSVDGYSNQPQHF | TGTGCCAGCAGCGTAGACGGGTATAGCAATCAGCCCCAGCATTTT
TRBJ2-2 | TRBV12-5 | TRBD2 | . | CASKRGGNTGELFF | TGTGCTAGTAAGCGGGGGGGGAACACCGGGGAGCTGTTTTTT
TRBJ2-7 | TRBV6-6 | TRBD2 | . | CASSVLALAGEQYF | TGTGCCAGCAGTGTACTTGCCCTAGCGGGGGAGCAGTACTTC
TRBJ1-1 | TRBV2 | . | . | CASTVGQGSSFF | .
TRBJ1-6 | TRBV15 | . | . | CATSRPQGVYNSPLHF | TGTGCCACCAGCAGACCACAGGGAGTCTATAATTCACCCCTCCACTTT
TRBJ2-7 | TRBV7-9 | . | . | CASSPLDEQYF | TGTGCCAGCAGCCCTCTCGACGAGCAGTACTTC
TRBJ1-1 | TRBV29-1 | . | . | CSVSLRTMNTEAFF | TGCAGCGTTAGTTTAAGGACAATGAACACTGAAGCTTTCTTT
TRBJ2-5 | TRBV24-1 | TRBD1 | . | CATSDPSGQAGETQYF | TGTGCCACCAGTGATCCTTCGGGACAGGCAGGAGAGACCCAGTACTTC
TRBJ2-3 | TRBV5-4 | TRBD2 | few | CASRFDAGGTQYF | TGTGCCAGCAGATTTGACGCGGGGGGGACGCAGTATTTT